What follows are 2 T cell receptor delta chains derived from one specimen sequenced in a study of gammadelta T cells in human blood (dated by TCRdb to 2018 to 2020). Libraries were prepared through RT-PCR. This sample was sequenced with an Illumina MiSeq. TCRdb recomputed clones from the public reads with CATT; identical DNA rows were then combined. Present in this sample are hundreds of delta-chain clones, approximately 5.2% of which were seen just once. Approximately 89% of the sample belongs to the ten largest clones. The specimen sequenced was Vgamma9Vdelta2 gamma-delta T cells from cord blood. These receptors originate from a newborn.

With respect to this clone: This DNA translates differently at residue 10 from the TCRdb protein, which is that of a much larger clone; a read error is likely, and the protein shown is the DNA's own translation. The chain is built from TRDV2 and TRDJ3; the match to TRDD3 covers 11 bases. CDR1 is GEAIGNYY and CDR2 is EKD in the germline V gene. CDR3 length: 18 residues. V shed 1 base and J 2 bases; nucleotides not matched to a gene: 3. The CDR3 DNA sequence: TGTGCCTGTGACACATGGGGGATACGGGCCTGGGACACCCGACAGATGTTTTTC. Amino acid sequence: CACDTWGIRAWDTRQMFF.

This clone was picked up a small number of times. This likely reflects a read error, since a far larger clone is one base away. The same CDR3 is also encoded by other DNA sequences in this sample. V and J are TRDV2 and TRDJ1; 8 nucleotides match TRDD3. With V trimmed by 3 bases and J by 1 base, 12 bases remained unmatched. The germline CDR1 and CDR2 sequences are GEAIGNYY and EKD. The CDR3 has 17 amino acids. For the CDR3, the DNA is TGTGCCTGTGACTCTGTGATGGGGGATCAACCCACCGATAAACTCATCTTT. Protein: CACDSVMGDQPTDKLIF.